This TCR beta chain was sequenced during a study of blood T cell repertoires in COVID-19. Whole-study context: The analysed material was cDNA or gDNA that came from T cells, B-cell-depleted T cells, or PBMCs.

CDR3 length: 13 amino acids. Germline V gene data show CDR1 as ENHRY and CDR2 as SYGVKD. V lost 10 bases to trimming and J lost 3 bases, with 15 bases between them. This clone has just one count. The table came from immunoSEQ multiplex PCR; TCRdb's copy has only in-frame clones and leaves some out. The sample includes 300,000 to 400,000 clones, 90% to 95% of them seen just once. Source material: PBMCs or T cells enriched from blood (not recorded which). This receptor was identified in a woman between 25 and 40 years old who had been exposed to COVID-19. This chain links TRBV10-3 with TRBJ1-1; perhaps TRBD1 as D (5 bases). CDR3 sequence: CATVGQSDTEAFF. The CDR3 nucleotides are TGTGCCACTGTGGGGCAGTCCGACACTGAAGCTTTCTTT.